A selection of T cell receptor beta chains follows, all from one sample in a study of blood T cell repertoires in COVID-19. This table comes from immunoSEQ multiplex PCR, and its TCRdb copy is limited to in-frame clones, with some not included. The table lists 150,000 or so clones, 70% to 90% of them singletons. Material for sequencing was peripheral blood. The receptor source for this set is a man aged 55 to 69 with acute or convalescent COVID-19. CDR3s include the opening cysteine and the closing phenylalanine or tryptophan. Each record gives: CDR3 protein, CDR3 DNA, J gene, D gene, clone size, V gene. A D gene is named only where the DNA matches it firmly. Clone sizes are given selectively: once, few, many, or a class where the clone is expanded.

cdr3_aa: CASSIGWSSNYGYTF; cdr3_nt: TGTGCCAGTAGTATAGGTTGGAGCTCTAACTATGGCTACACCTTC; j_call: TRBJ1-2; d_call: -; clone_size: -; v_call: TRBV19
cdr3_aa: CASSLQAGQPQHF; cdr3_nt: TGTGCCAGCAGTTTACAGGCGGGTCAGCCCCAGCATTTT; j_call: TRBJ1-5; d_call: -; clone_size: -; v_call: TRBV27
cdr3_aa: CASSPGLAGRSNTGELFF; cdr3_nt: TGCGCCAGCAGCCCCGGACTAGCGGGGAGATCGAACACCGGGGAGCTGTTTTTT; j_call: TRBJ2-2; d_call: TRBD2; clone_size: -; v_call: TRBV5-1
cdr3_aa: CASSLGGREKLFF; cdr3_nt: TGTGCCAGCAGCCTGGGGGGGCGTGAAAAACTGTTTTTT; j_call: TRBJ1-4; d_call: -; clone_size: -; v_call: TRBV14
cdr3_aa: CASRRTGLQPQHF; cdr3_nt: TGTGCCAGCAGGCGGACAGGTCTTCAGCCCCAGCATTTT; j_call: TRBJ1-5; d_call: TRBD1; clone_size: -; v_call: TRBV27
cdr3_aa: CASSSRVTYEQYF; cdr3_nt: TGTGCCAGCAGTTCGCGGGTTACCTACGAGCAGTACTTC; j_call: TRBJ2-7; d_call: -; clone_size: -; v_call: TRBV27
cdr3_aa: CAIPGEGNTGELFF; cdr3_nt: TGTGCCATCCCGGGGGAGGGCAACACCGGGGAGCTGTTTTTT; j_call: TRBJ2-2; d_call: TRBD2; clone_size: -; v_call: TRBV28
cdr3_aa: CASSLDPSSYEQYF; cdr3_nt: TGTGCCAGCAGCTTAGACCCCAGCTCCTACGAGCAGTACTTC; j_call: TRBJ2-7; d_call: -; clone_size: once; v_call: TRBV7-2
cdr3_aa: CASSFTGDRNQPQHF; cdr3_nt: TGCGCCAGCAGCTTTACGGGGGATCGGAATCAGCCCCAGCATTTT; j_call: TRBJ1-5; d_call: -; clone_size: -; v_call: TRBV5-1
cdr3_aa: CASSGAQMRAGTEAFF; cdr3_nt: TGTGCCAGCTCCGGGGCACAGATGAGAGCGGGCACTGAAGCTTTCTTT; j_call: TRBJ1-1; d_call: -; clone_size: few; v_call: TRBV18